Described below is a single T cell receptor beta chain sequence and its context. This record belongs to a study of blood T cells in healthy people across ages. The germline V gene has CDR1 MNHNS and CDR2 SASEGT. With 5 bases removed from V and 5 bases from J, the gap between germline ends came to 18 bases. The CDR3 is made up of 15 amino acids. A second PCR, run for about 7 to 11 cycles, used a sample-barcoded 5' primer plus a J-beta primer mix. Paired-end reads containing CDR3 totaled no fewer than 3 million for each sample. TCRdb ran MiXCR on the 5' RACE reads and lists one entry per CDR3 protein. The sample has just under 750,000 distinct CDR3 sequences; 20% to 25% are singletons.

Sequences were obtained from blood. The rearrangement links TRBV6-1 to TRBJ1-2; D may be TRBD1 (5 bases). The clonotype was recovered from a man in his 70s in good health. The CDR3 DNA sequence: TGTGCCAGCAGTAACCGACAGTTACTTTGGTATGGCTACACCTTC. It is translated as CASSNRQLLWYGYTF.